This paragraph reports one T cell receptor (beta chain). This entry comes from a study of shared clonotypes between healthy human individuals. Produced via immunoSEQ multiplex PCR; TCRdb's table is partial and in-frame only. The sample lists 800,000 or so clones, 90% to 98% seen once, with less than 0.3% in the top ten. It was CD45RO-negative cells, positively selected for CCR7, that made up naive CD8 cells, with terminally differentiated effector memory CD45RA+ cells excluded. V shed 5 bases, J shed 8 bases, and the junction held 5 bases outside the gene matches. This CDR3 is 14 amino acids long. Per germline, CDR1 MDHEN and CDR2 SYDVKM.

This chain connects TRBV28 to TRBJ1-5, with TRBD1 identical over 11 bases. The sequenced sample consisted of naive CD8+ T cells sorted from blood. This TCR was sampled from a young man in good health. CDR3 sequence (DNA): TGTGCCAGCAGTAAACGGGACAGGGGGAAGCCCCAGCATTTT. It translates to CASSKRDRGKPQHF.